This TCR beta chain came from a study of OX40 agonist ivuxolimab in advanced cancers. Overall study results and limits: At 0.1 to 3.0 mg/kg and by week 6, clonal expansion occurred in CD4+ and CD8+ blood T cells. More expanded clones were seen, on average, in CD8+ T cells than in CD4+.

Points on this clone: Antigen specificity is unknown.

CDR3 length: 17 amino acids. Germline-derived CDR1 and CDR2 are SGDLS and YYNGEE. V lost 4 bases and J lost 1; bases outside the gene matches: 10. Clones were read by immunoSEQ multiplex PCR, and TCRdb kept only the in-frame ones, dropping some. Among over 70,000 clones listed, about 86% were seen once. Material: CD4+ or CD8+ T cells sorted from blood, obtained in a trial of the OX40 agonist ivuxolimab. The V gene is TRBV9, the J gene TRBJ2-2, with 7 bases that match TRBD1. This receptor was obtained from an adult with an advanced solid tumor such as melanoma, head and neck, liver or kidney cancer. The CDR3 DNA is TGTGCCAGCAGCCCTAATAGGAGGACAGGGAACACCGGGGAGCTGTTTTTT. Translated: CASSPNRRTGNTGELFF. The full variable domain, with the rest looked up from reference TRBV9 and TRBJ2-2, is DSGVTQTPKHLITATGQRVTLRCSPRSGDLSVYWYQQSLDQGLQFLIQYYNGEERAKGNILERFSAQQFPDLHSELNLSSLELGDSALYFCASSPNRRTGNTGELFFGEGSRLTVL.